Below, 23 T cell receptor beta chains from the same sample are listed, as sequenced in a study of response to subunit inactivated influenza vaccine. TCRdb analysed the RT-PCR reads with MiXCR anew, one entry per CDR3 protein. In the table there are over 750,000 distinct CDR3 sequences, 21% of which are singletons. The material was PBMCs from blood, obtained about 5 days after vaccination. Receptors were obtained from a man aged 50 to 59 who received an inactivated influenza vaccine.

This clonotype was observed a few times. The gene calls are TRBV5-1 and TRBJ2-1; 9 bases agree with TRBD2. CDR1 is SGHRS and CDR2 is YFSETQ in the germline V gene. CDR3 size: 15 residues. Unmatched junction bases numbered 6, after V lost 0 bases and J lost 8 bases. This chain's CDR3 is CASSLAAGGRYEQFF. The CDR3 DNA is TGCGCCAGCAGCTTGGCAGCGGGAGGACGCTATGAGCAGTTCTTC.

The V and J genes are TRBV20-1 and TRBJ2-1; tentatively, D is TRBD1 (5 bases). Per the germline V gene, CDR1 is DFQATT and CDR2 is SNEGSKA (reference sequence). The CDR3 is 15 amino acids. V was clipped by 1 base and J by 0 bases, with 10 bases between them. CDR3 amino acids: CSARVGASSYNEQFF. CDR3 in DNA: TGCAGTGCTAGAGTAGGGGCCAGCTCCTACAATGAGCAGTTCTTC.

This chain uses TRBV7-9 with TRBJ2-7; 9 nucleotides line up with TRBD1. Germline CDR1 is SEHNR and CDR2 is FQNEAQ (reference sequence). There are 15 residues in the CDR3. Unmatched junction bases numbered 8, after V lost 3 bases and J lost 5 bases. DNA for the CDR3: TGTGCCAGCAGCTTTGTTCGGGACAGGGAGGACGAGCAGTACTTC. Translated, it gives CASSFVRDREDEQYF.

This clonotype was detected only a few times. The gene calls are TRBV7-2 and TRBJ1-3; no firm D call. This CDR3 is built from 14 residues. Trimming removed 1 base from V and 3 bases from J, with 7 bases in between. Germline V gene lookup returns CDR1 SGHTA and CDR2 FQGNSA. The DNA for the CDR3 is TGTGCCAGCAGCTTAGGGGCTATTGGAAACACCATATATTTT. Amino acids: CASSLGAIGNTIYF.

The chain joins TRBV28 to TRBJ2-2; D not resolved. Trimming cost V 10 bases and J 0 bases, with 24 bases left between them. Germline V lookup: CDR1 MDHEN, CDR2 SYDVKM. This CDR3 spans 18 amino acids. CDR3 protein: CAMGAGRRRRANTGELFF. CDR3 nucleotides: TGTGCCATGGGCGCCGGGCGGAGACGTAGGGCGAACACCGGGGAGCTGTTTTTT. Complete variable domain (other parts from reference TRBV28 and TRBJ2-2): DVKVTQSSRYLVKRTGEKVFLECVQDMDHENMFWYRQDPGLGLRLIYFSYDVKMKEKGDIPEGYSVSREKKERFSLILESASTNQTSMYLCAMGAGRRRRANTGELFFGEGSRLTVL.

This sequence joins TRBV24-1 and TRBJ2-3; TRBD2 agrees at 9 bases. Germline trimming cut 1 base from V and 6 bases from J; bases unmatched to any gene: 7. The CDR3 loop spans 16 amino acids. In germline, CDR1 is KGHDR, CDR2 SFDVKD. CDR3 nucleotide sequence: TGTGCCACCAGTGATTTACCAGCGGGAGGTTCTGATACGCAGTATTTT. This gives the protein CATSDLPAGGSDTQYF.

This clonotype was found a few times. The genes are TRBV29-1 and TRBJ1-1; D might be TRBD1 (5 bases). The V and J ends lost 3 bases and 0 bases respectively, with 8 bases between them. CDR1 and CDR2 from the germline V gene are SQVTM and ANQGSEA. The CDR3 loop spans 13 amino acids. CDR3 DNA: TGCAGCGTTGAGGGGGAACTGAACACTGAAGCTTTCTTT. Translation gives CSVEGELNTEAFF.

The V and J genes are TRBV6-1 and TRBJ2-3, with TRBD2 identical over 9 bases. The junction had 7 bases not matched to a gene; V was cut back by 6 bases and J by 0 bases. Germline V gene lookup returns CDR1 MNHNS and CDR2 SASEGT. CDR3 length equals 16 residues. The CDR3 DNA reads TGTGCCAGCAGCTCCCTAGCGGGGACTAGCACAGATACGCAGTATTTT. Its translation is CASSSLAGTSTDTQYF.

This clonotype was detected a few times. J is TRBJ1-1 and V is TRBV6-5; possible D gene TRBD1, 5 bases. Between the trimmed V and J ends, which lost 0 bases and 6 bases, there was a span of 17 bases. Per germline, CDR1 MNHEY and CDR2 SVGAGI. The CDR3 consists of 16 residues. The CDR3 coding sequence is TGTGCCAGCAGTTACTCCGGGGCAGGGAGGAGTTCTGAAGCTTTCTTT. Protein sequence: CASSYSGAGRSSEAFF.

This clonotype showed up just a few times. CDR3 in amino acids: CASTLGHPGEQYF. The CDR3 region has the DNA TGCGCCAGCACCTTAGGCCACCCGGGGGAGCAGTACTTC. This chain joins TRBV5-1 and TRBJ2-7, with D possibly matching TRBD2 (5 bases). This CDR3 region has 13 residues. CDR1 is SGHRS and CDR2 is YFSETQ in the germline V gene. With 6 bases removed from V and 7 bases from J, the gap between germline ends came to 17 bases.

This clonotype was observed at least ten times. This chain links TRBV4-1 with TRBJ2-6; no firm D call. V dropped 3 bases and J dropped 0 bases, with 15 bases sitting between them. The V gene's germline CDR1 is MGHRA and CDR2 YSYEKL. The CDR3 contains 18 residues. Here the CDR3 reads CASSHTRPAISGANVLTF. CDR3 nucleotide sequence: TGCGCCAGCAGCCACACAAGACCGGCCATCTCTGGGGCCAACGTCCTGACTTTC.

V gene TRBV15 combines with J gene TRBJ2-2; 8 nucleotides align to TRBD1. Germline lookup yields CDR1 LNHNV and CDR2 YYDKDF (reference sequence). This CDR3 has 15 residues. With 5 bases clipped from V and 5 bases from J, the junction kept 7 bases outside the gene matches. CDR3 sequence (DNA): TGTGCCACCAGCGTCTGGGACAGGCAGACCGGGGAGCTGTTTTTT. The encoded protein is CATSVWDRQTGELFF.

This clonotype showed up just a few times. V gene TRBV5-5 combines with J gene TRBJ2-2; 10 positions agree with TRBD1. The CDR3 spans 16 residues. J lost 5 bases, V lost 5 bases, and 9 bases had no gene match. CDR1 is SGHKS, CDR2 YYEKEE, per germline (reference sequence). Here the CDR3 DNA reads TGTGCCAGCAGGAAGATGACAGGGGGCAGGACCGGGGAGCTGTTTTTT. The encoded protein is CASRKMTGGRTGELFF.

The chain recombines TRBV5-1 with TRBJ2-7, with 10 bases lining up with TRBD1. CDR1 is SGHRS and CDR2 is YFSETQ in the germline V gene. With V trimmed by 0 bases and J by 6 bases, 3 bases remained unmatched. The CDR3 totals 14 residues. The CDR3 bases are TGCGCCAGCAGCTTGGAGACAGGGGGCCGCGAGCAGTACTTC. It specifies CASSLETGGREQYF.

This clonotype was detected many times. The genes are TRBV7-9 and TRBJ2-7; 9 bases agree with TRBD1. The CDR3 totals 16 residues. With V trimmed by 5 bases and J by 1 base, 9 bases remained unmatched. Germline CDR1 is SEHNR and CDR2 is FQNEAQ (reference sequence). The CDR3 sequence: CASSHTGTGYSYEQYF. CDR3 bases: TGTGCCAGCAGCCACACAGGGACAGGGTATTCCTACGAGCAGTACTTC.

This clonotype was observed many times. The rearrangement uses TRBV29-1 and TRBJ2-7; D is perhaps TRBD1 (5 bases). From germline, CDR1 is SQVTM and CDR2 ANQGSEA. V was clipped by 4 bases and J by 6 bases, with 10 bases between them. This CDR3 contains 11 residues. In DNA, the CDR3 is TGCAGCGTTGGCAGGGTCGGCGAGCAGTACTTC. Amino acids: CSVGRVGEQYF.

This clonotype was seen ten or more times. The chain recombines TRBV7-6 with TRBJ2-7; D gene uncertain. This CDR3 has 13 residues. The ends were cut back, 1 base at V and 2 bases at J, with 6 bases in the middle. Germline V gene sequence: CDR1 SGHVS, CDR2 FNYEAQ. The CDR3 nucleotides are TGTGCCAGCAGCTTAGAGGCGACCTACGAGCAGTACTTC. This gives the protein CASSLEATYEQYF.

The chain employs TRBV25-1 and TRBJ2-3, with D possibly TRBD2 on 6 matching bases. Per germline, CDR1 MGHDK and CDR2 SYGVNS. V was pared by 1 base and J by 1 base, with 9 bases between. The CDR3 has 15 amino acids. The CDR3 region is CASSELRDRTDTQYF. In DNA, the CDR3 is TGTGCCAGCAGTGAATTGCGGGACCGCACAGATACGCAGTATTTT.

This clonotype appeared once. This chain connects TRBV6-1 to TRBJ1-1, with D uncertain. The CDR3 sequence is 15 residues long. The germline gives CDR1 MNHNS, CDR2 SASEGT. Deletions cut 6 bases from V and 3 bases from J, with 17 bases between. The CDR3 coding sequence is TGTGCCAGCAGGGACGTTACGGGGTGGGACACTGAAGCTTTCTTT. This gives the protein CASRDVTGWDTEAFF.

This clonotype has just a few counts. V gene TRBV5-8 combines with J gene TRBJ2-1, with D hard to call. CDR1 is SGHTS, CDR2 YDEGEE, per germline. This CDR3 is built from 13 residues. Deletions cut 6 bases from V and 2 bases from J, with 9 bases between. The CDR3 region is CASKSRPYNEQFF. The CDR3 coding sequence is TGTGCCAGCAAAAGTCGACCCTACAATGAGCAGTTCTTC.

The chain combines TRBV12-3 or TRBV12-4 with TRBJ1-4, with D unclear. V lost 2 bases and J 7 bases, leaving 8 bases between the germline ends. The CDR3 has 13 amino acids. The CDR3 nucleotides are TGTGCCAGCAGTTTATCTGTGGGTGAAAAACTGTTTTTT. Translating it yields CASSLSVGEKLFF.

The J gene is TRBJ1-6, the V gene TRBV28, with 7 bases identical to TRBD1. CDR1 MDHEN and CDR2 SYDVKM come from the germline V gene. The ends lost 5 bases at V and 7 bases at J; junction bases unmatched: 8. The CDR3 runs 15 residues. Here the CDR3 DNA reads TGTGCCAGCAGTCAGCGACAGGGAGTAAATTCACCCCTCCACTTT. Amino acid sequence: CASSQRQGVNSPLHF.

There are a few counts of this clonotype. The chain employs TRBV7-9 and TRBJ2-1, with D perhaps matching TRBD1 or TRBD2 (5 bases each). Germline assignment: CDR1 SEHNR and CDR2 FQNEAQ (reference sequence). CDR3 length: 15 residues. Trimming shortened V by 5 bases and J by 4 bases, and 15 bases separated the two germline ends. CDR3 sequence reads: CASSRDPSRYNEQFF. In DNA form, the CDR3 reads TGTGCCAGCAGCCGGGACCCTAGCCGGTACAATGAGCAGTTCTTC.